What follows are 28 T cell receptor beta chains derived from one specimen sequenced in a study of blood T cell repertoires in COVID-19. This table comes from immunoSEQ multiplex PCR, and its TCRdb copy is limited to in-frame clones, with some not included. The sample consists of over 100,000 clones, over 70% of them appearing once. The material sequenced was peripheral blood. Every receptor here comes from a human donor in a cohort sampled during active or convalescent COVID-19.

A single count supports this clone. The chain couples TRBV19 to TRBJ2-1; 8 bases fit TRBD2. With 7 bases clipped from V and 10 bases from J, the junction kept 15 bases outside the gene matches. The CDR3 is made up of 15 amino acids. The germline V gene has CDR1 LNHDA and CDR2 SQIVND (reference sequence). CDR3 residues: CASKSSGTAGREQFF. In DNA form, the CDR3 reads TGTGCCAGTAAAAGTAGCGGGACGGCGGGAAGAGAGCAGTTCTTC. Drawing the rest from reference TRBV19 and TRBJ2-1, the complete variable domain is DGGITQSPKYLFRKEGQNVTLSCEQNLNHDAMYWYRQDPGQGLRLIYYSQIVNDFQKGDIAEGYSVSREKKESFPLTVTSAQKNPTAFYLCASKSSGTAGREQFFGPGTRLTVL.

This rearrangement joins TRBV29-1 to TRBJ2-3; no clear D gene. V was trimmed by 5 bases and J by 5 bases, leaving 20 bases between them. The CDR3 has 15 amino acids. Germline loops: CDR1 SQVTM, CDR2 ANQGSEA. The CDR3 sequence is CSVHLPIVIQDTQYF. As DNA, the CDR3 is TGCAGCGTTCACCTACCAATTGTGATTCAAGATACGCAGTATTTT.

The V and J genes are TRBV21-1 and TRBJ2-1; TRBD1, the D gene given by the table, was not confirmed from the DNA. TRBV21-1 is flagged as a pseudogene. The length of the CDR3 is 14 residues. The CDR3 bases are TGTGCCAGCAGCACTCCTACAGGGGGTAATGAGCAGTTCTTC. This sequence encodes CASSTPTGGNEQFF.

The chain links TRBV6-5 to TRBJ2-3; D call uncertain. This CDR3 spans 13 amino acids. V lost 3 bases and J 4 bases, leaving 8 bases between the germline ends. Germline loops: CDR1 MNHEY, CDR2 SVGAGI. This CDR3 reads CASSYDWADTQYF. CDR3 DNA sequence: TGTGCCAGCAGTTATGACTGGGCAGATACGCAGTATTTT.

This CDR3 is CASSQSGRSEAFF. The DNA for the CDR3 is TGTGCCAGCAGTCAATCAGGGAGGAGTGAAGCTTTCTTT. The chain is built from TRBV12-3 or TRBV12-4 and TRBJ1-1, with D possibly being TRBD1 (5 bases). Trimming removed 5 bases at V and 7 bases at J, with 14 bases between. CDR3 size: 13 residues.

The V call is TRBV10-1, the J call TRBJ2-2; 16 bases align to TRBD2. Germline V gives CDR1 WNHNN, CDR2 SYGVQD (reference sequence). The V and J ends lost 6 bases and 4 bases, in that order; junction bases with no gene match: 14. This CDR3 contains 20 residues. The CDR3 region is CASSLSPGLAGGPGTGELFF. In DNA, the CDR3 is TGCGCCAGCAGCCTAAGCCCGGGACTAGCGGGGGGGCCGGGCACCGGGGAGCTGTTTTTT.

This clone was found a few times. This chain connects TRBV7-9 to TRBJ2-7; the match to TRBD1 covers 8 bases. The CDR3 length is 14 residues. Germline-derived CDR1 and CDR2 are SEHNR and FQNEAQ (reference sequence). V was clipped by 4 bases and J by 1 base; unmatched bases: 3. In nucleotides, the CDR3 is TGTGCCAGCAGCTCGGGACAGGCGTCCTACGAGCAGTACTTC. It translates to CASSSGQASYEQYF.

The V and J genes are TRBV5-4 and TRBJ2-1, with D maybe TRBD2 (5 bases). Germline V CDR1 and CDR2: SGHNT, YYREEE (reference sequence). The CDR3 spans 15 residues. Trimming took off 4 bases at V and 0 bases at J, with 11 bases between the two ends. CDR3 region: CASSGLQSSYNEQFF. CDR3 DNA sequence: TGTGCCAGCAGCGGACTCCAGAGCTCCTACAATGAGCAGTTCTTC.

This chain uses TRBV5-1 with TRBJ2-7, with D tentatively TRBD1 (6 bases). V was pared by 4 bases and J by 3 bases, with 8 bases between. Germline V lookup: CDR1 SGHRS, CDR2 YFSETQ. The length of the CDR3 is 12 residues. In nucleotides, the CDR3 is TGCGCCAGCAGCGTACAGGGCTACGAGCAGTACTTC. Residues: CASSVQGYEQYF.

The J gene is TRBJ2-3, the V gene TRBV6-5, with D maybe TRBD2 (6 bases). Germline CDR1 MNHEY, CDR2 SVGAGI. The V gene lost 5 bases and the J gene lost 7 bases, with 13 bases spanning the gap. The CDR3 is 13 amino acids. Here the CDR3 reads CASSTKTSYTQYF. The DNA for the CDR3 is TGTGCCAGCAGTACGAAGACTAGTTATACGCAGTATTTT.

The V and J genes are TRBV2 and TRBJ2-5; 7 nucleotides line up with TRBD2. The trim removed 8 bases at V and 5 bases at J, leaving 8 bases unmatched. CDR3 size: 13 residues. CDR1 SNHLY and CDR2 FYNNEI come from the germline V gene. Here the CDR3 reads CASRAGEVETQYF. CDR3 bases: TGTGCCAGCCGCGCGGGAGAGGTGGAGACCCAGTACTTC.

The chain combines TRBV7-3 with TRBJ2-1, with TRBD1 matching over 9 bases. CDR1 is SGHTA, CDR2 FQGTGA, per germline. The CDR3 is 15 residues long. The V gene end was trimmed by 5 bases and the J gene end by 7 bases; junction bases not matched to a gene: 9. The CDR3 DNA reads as TGTGCCAGCAGCCGTACAGGGGGCAGTTGGAATGAGCAGTTCTTC. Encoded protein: CASSRTGGSWNEQFF. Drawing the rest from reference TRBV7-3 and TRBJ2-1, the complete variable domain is GAGVSQTPSNKVTEKGKYVELRCDPISGHTALYWYRQSLGQGPEFLIYFQGTGAADDSGLPNDRFFAVRPEGSVSTLKIQRTERGDSAVYLCASSRTGGSWNEQFFGPGTRLTVL.

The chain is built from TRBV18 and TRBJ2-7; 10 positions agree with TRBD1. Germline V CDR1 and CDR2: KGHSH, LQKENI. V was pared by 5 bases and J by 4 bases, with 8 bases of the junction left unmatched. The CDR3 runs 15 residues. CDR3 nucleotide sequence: TGTGCCAGCTCAACCGGGACAGGGGTAGGGTACGAGCAGTACTTC. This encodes CASSTGTGVGYEQYF.

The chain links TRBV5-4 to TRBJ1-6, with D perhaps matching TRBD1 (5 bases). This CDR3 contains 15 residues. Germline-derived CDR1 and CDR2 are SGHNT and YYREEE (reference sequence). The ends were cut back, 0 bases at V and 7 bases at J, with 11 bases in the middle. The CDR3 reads CASSLAQGGNSPLHF. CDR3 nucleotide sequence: TGTGCCAGCAGCTTGGCCCAGGGAGGGAATTCACCCCTCCACTTT.

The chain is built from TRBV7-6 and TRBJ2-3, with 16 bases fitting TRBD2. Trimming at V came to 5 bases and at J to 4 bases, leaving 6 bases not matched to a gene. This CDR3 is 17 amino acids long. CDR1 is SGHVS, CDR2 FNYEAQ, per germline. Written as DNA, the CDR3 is TGTGCCAGCAGCCCCGGGACTAGCGGGAGGGTGGCAGATACGCAGTATTTT. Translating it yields CASSPGTSGRVADTQYF.

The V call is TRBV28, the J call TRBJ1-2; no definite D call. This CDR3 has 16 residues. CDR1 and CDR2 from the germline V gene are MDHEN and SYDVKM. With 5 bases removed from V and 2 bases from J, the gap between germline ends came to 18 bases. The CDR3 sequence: CASSLTPRRGNYGYTF. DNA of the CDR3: TGTGCCAGCAGTCTTACACCCCGCCGGGGAAACTATGGCTACACCTTC.

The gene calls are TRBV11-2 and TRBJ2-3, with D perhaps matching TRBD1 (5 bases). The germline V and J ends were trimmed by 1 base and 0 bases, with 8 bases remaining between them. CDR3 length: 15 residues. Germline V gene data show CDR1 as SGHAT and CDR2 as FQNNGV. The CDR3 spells CASSLAGASTDTQYF. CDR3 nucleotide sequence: TGTGCCAGCAGCTTAGCTGGGGCTAGCACAGATACGCAGTATTTT.

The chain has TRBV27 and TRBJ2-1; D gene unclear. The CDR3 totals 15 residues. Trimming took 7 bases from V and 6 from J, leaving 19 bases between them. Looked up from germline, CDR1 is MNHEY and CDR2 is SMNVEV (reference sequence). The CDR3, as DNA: TGTGCCAGCACCCCCTGGCGGCCAGAGACCAATGAGCAGTTCTTC. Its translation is CASTPWRPETNEQFF.

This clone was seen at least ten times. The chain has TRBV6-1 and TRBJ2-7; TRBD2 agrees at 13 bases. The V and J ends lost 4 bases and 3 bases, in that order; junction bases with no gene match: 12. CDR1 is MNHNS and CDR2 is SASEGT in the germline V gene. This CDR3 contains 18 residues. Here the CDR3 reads CASSGTFTSGGAIYEQYF. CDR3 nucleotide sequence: TGTGCCAGCAGTGGTACCTTCACTAGCGGGGGGGCCATCTACGAGCAGTACTTC.

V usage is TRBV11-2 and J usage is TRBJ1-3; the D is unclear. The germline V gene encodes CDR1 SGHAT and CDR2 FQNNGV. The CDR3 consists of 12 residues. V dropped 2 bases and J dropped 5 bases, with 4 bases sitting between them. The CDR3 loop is CASSLIRNTIYF. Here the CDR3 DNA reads TGTGCCAGCAGCTTAATCAGAAACACCATATATTTT.

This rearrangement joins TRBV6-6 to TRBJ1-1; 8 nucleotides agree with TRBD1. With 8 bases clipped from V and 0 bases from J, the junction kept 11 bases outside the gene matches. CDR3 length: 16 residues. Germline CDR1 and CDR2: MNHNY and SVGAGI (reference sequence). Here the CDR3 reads CASWDRLRNMNTEAFF. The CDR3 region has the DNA TGTGCCAGCTGGGACAGGTTAAGAAATATGAACACTGAAGCTTTCTTT.

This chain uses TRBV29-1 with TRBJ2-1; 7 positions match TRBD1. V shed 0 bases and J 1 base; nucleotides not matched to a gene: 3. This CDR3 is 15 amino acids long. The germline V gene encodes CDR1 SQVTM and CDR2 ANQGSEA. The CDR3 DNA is TGCAGCGTTGAAGACCGGGACAGATCCTACAATGAGCAGTTCTTC. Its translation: CSVEDRDRSYNEQFF.

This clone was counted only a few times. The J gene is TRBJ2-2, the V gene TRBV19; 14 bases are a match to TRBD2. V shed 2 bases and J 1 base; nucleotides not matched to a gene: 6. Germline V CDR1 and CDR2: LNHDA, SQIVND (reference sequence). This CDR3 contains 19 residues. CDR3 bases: TGTGCCAGTAGTATACGCGGGACTAGCGGGGGCCGGAACACCGGGGAGCTGTTTTTT. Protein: CASSIRGTSGGRNTGELFF.

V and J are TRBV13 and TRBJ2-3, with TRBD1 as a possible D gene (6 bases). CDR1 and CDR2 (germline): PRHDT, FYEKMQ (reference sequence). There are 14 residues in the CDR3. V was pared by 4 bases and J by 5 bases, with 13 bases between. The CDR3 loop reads CASSYTQQGDTQYF. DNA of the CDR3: TGTGCCAGCAGCTATACACAACAGGGAGATACGCAGTATTTT.

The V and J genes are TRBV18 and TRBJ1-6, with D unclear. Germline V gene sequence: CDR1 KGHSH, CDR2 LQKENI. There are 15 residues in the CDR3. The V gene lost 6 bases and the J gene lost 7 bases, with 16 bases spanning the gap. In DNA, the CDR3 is TGTGCCAGCTCCGGGGATCGGGTATCAAATTCACCCCTCCACTTT. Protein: CASSGDRVSNSPLHF.

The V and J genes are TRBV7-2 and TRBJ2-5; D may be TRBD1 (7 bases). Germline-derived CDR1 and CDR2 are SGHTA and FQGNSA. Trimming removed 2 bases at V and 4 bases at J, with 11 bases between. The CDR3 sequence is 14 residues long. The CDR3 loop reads CASSLSGGRETQYF. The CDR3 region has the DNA TGTGCCAGCAGCTTATCAGGGGGGCGAGAGACCCAGTACTTC.

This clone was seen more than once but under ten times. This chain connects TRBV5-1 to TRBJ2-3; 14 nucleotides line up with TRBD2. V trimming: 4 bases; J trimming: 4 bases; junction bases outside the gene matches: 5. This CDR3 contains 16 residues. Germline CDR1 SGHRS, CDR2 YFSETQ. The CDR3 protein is CASSPTSGGAPDTQYF. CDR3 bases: TGCGCCAGCAGCCCGACTAGCGGGGGGGCCCCAGATACGCAGTATTTT.

The CDR3 is CSVYRDTHTGELFF. The DNA of the CDR3 is TGCAGCGTTTACCGGGACACCCACACCGGGGAGCTGTTTTTT. The chain combines TRBV29-1 with TRBJ2-2; a possible D gene is TRBD1 (6 bases). In germline, CDR1 is SQVTM, CDR2 ANQGSEA. Deletions cut 5 bases from V and 3 bases from J, with 13 bases between. The CDR3 has 14 residues.